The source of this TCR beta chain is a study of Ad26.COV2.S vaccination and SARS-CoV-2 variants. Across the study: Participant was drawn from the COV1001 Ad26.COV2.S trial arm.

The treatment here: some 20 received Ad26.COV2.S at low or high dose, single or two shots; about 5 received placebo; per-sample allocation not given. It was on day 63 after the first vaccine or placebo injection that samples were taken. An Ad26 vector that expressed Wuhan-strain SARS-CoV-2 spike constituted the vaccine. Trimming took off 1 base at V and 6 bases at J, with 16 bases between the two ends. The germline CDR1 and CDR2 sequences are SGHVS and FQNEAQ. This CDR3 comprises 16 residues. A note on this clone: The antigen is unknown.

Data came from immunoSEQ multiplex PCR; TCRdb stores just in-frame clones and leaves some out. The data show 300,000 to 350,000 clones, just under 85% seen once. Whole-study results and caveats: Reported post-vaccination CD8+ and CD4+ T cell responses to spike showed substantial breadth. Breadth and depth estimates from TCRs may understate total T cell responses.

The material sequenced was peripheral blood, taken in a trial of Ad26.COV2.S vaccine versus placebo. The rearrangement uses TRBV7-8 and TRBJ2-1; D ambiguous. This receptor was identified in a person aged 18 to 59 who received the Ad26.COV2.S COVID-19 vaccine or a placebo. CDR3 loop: CASSLGPGRTGNEQFF. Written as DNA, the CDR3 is TGTGCCAGCAGCTTAGGTCCCGGACGAACGGGCAATGAGCAGTTCTTC.